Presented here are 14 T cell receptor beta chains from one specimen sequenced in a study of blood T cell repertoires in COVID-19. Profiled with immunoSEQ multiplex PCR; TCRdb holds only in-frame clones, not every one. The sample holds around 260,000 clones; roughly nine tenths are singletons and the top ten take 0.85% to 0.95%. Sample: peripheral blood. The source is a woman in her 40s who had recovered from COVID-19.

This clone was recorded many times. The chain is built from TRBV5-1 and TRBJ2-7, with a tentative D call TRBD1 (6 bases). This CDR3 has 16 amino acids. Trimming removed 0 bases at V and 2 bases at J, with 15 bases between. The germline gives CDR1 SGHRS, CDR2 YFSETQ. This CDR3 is CASSLAEQGITYEQYF. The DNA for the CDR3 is TGCGCCAGCAGCTTGGCCGAACAGGGTATAACCTACGAGCAGTACTTC. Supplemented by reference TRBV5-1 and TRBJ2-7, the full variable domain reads KAGVTQTPRYLIKTRGQQVTLSCSPISGHRSVSWYQQTPGQGLQFLFEYFSETQRNKGNFPGRFSGRQFSNSRSEMNVSTLELGDSALYLCASSLAEQGITYEQYFGPGTRLTVT.

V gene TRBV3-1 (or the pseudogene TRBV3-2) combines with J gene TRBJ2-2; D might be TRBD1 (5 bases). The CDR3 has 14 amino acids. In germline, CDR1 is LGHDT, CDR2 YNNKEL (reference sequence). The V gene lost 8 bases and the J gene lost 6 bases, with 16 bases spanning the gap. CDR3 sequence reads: CASVDRNAPGELFF. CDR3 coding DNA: TGTGCCAGCGTCGACAGAAACGCACCCGGGGAGCTGTTTTTT.

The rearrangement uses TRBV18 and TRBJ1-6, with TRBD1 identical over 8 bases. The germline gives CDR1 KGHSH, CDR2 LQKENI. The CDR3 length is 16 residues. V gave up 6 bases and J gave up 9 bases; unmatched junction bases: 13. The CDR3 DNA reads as TGTGCCAGCTCCCCGTCCTTAGGGACAGGCTTTTCACCCCTCCACTTT. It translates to CASSPSLGTGFSPLHF.

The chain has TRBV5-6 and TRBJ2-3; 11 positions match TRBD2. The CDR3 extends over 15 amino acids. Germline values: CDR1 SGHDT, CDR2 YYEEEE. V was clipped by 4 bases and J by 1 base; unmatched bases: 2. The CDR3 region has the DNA TGTGCCAGCAGCCTACTAGCGGGGGGCACAGATACGCAGTATTTT. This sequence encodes CASSLLAGGTDTQYF.

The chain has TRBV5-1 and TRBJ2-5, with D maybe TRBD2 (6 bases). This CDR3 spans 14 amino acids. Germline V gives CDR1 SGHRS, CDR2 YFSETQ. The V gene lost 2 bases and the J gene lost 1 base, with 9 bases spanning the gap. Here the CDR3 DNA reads TGCGCCAGCAGCTTCAGCGGGCTCCAAGAGACCCAGTACTTC. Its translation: CASSFSGLQETQYF.

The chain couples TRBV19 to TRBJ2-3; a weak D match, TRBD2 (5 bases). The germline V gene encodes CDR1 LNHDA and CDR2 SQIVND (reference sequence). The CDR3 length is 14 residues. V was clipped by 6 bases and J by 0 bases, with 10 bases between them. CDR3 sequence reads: CASRVSASTDTQYF. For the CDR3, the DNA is TGTGCCAGTAGGGTTAGCGCTAGCACAGATACGCAGTATTTT.

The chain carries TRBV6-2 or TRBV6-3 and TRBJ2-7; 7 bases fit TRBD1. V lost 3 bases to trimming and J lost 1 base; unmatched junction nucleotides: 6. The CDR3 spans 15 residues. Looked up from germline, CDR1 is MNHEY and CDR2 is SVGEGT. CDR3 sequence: CASSYFDRVSYEQYF. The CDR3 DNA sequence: TGTGCCAGCAGTTATTTCGACAGGGTATCCTACGAGCAGTACTTC.

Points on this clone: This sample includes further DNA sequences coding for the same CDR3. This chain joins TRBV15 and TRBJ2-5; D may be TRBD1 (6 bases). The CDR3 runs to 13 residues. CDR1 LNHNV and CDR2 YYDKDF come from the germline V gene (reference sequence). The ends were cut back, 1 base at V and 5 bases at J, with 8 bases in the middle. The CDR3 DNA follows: TGTGCCACCAGCAGAGGTCAGGGGGAGACCCAGTACTTC. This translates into CATSRGQGETQYF.

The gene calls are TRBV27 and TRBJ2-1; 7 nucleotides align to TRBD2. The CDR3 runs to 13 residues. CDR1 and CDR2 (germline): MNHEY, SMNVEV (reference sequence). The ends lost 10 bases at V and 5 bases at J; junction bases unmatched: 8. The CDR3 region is CATFGLADNEQFF. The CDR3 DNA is TGTGCCACCTTCGGGCTAGCGGACAATGAGCAGTTCTTC.

As DNA, the CDR3 is TGTGCCAGCAGGCGAGACAGTTTACAGCAGTTCTTC. This encodes CASRRDSLQQFF. The chain links TRBV12-3 or TRBV12-4 to TRBJ2-1, with a tentative D call TRBD1 (5 bases). The CDR3 is 12 amino acids. The V and J ends lost 6 bases and 11 bases respectively, with 14 bases between them.

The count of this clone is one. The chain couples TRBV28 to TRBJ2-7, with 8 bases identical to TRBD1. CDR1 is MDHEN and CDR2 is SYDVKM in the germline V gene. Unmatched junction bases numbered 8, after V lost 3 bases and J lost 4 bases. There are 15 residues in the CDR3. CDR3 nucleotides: TGTGCCAGCAGTTTTTCCGGGCAGGGGGCTTACGAGCAGTACTTC. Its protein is CASSFSGQGAYEQYF.

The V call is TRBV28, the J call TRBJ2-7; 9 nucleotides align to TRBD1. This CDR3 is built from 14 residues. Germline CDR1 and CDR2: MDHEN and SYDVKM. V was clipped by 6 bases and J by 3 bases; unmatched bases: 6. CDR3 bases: TGTGCCAGCAGGCTACGGGACAGGGTCTACGAGCAGTACTTC. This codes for CASRLRDRVYEQYF.

DNA of the CDR3: TGTGCCAGCAGCCGGACAGCGAGGAACACCGGGGAGCTGTTTTTT. Protein sequence: CASSRTARNTGELFF. The V and J genes are TRBV7-9 and TRBJ2-2; D possibly corresponds to TRBD1 (6 bases). The CDR3 totals 15 residues. The germline V gene has CDR1 SEHNR and CDR2 FQNEAQ (reference sequence). V lost 5 bases, J lost 1 base, and 11 bases lay in between.

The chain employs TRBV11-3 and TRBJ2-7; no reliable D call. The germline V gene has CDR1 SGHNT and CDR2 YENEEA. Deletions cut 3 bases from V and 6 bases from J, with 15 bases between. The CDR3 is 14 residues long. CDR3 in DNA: TGTGCCAGCAGCTTCCCGCCTAGATCGGGCGAGCAGTACTTC. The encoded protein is CASSFPPRSGEQYF.